These 5 T cell receptor beta chains were sequenced from one sample in a study of blood T cell repertoires in COVID-19. Using immunoSEQ multiplex PCR, the repertoire was profiled, and TCRdb retains in-frame clones only, with some absent. The sample holds 150,000 to 200,000 clones, around nine tenths seen once. Sequences were obtained from peripheral blood. These receptors were obtained from a man aged 70 or older with acute or convalescent COVID-19.

The chain couples TRBV20-1 to TRBJ2-7; D is possibly TRBD2 (5 bases). This CDR3 spans 11 amino acids. The V end was cut by 6 bases, the J end by 4 bases, with 10 bases between. Germline V CDR1 and CDR2: DFQATT, SNEGSKA (reference sequence). Written as DNA, the CDR3 is TGCAGTGCCAAGGGAGTTTACGAGCAGTACTTC. Amino acid sequence: CSAKGVYEQYF.

This chain links TRBV11-3 with TRBJ2-7, with TRBD1 matching over 8 bases. V lost 0 bases and J lost 3; bases outside the gene matches: 4. The CDR3 has 15 residues. Germline V CDR1 and CDR2: SGHNT, YENEEA. The CDR3 DNA follows: TGTGCCAGCAGCTTAGACGGGGACAGGCTCTACGAGCAGTACTTC. It is translated as CASSLDGDRLYEQYF.

This clone was observed once. V and J are TRBV5-1 and TRBJ1-2; D perhaps matches TRBD1 (5 bases). Trimming took off 2 bases at V and 6 bases at J, with 14 bases between the two ends. CDR3 length: 14 amino acids. Looked up from germline, CDR1 is SGHRS and CDR2 is YFSETQ. CDR3 coding DNA: TGCGCCAGCAGCTTAGGGAAGGGGCCGGATGGCTACACCTTC. Its translation is CASSLGKGPDGYTF.

This chain links TRBV5-5 with TRBJ1-1; 8 bases agree with TRBD1. Germline V lookup: CDR1 SGHKS, CDR2 YYEKEE (reference sequence). With 1 base clipped from V and 5 bases from J, the junction kept 7 bases outside the gene matches. There are 15 residues in the CDR3. As DNA, the CDR3 is TGTGCCAGCAGCTTGCTACCTTGGACAGGGACTGAAGCTTTCTTT. Translation gives CASSLLPWTGTEAFF.

The rearrangement links TRBV2 to TRBJ2-7, with 7 bases lining up with TRBD1. This CDR3 spans 15 amino acids. J gave up 4 bases and V 6 bases, and 12 bases lay outside the gene matches. Germline CDR1 reads SNHLY; CDR2 reads FYNNEI. The CDR3 sequence: CASSPRGQGFYEQYF. The CDR3 DNA reads as TGTGCCAGCAGCCCTAGGGGGCAGGGCTTTTACGAGCAGTACTTC.